The 30 T cell receptor beta chains in this list originate from one sample, sequenced in a study of blood T cell repertoires in COVID-19. Profiled with immunoSEQ multiplex PCR; TCRdb holds only in-frame clones, not every one. The table shows around 500,000 clones, with approximately 83% occurring only once. The sequenced sample was peripheral blood. These receptors were collected from a human donor in a cohort sampled during active COVID-19.

The rearrangement uses TRBV28 and TRBJ1-2, with 11 bases that match TRBD1. Trimming at V came to 6 bases and at J to 5 bases, leaving 11 bases not matched to a gene. From germline, CDR1 is MDHEN and CDR2 SYDVKM. This CDR3 comprises 16 residues. The CDR3 reads CASSITRDRGTYGYTF. The CDR3 DNA reads TGTGCCAGCAGCATTACCCGGGACAGGGGGACATATGGCTACACCTTC.

The gene calls are TRBV24-1 and TRBJ2-3, with a possible D match to TRBD1 (6 bases). Trimming removed 4 bases from V and 4 bases from J, with 14 bases in between. This CDR3 contains 15 residues. Germline CDR1 KGHDR, CDR2 SFDVKD. The CDR3 sequence: CATSEGGVFADTQYF. CDR3 sequence (DNA): TGTGCCACCAGTGAAGGGGGAGTATTCGCAGATACGCAGTATTTT.

The V call is TRBV5-1, the J call TRBJ2-7; TRBD1 matches 10 bases. With V trimmed by 0 bases and J by 8 bases, 5 bases remained unmatched. CDR3 length: 14 residues. The V gene's germline CDR1 is SGHRS and CDR2 YFSETQ. The CDR3 DNA follows: TGCGCCAGCAGCTTGGGGGACAGGGGAATGAAGCAGTACTTC. Translating it yields CASSLGDRGMKQYF.

This clone was picked up one time. The chain has TRBV6-5 and TRBJ1-6; D not resolved. Trimming took 0 bases from V and 8 from J, leaving 8 bases between them. This CDR3 is built from 14 residues. Germline V gene lookup returns CDR1 MNHEY and CDR2 SVGAGI. DNA of the CDR3: TGTGCCAGCAGTTACTCAGACAAGGATTCACCCCTCCACTTT. It specifies CASSYSDKDSPLHF.

The chain combines TRBV19 with TRBJ2-1, with a tentative D call TRBD1 (6 bases). The ends were cut back, 6 bases at V and 5 bases at J, with 20 bases in the middle. The germline V gene has CDR1 LNHDA and CDR2 SQIVND (reference sequence). CDR3 length: 16 residues. CDR3 DNA sequence: TGTGCCAGTAGCCCCCTGAACGGGAAGGGGGACAATGAGCAGTTCTTC. Translation: CASSPLNGKGDNEQFF.

This CDR3 is CASSLGAGMETDTQYF. The CDR3 coding sequence is TGTGCCAGCAGCTTAGGAGCAGGGATGGAGACAGATACGCAGTATTTT. V gene TRBV7-9 combines with J gene TRBJ2-3, with D tentatively TRBD1 (5 bases). The CDR3 runs 16 residues. Per germline, CDR1 SEHNR and CDR2 FQNEAQ (reference sequence). V shed 1 base and J shed 3 bases, with 14 bases lying between them.

The rearrangement uses TRBV9 and TRBJ1-4; 8 bases agree with TRBD1. Per the germline V gene, CDR1 is SGDLS and CDR2 is YYNGEE. The CDR3 is 16 residues long. Losses at the gene ends were 4 bases for V and 8 bases for J; bases not matched to a gene: 13. The CDR3 DNA sequence: TGTGCCAGCAGCACGCTTCGACAGGGGACGAGGGAAAAACTGTTTTTT. This codes for CASSTLRQGTREKLFF.

The chain is built from TRBV7-9 and TRBJ1-1; TRBD1 matches at 12 bases. V lost 4 bases and J lost 8; bases outside the gene matches: 2. In germline, CDR1 is SEHNR, CDR2 FQNEAQ (reference sequence). CDR3 length: 13 residues. The CDR3, as DNA: TGTGCCAGCAGCTCCGGGACAGGGGGCGAAGCTTTCTTT. As protein: CASSSGTGGEAFF.

This clone was seen more than once but under ten times. The chain uses TRBV9 and TRBJ1-1; D is ambiguous. The CDR3 runs to 13 residues. Germline lookup yields CDR1 SGDLS and CDR2 YYNGEE. The V and J ends lost 4 bases and 2 bases respectively, with 9 bases between them. The CDR3 is CASSLRFNTEAFF. CDR3 sequence (DNA): TGTGCCAGCAGCCTCCGGTTCAACACTGAAGCTTTCTTT.

The chain recombines TRBV7-2 with TRBJ1-2; no firm D call. The CDR3 totals 16 residues. Germline V lookup: CDR1 SGHTA, CDR2 FQGNSA. Trimming removed 1 base from V and 2 bases from J, with 14 bases in between. The CDR3 coding sequence is TGTGCCAGCAGCTTAGTTGGTAGGACTTTCAACTATGGCTACACCTTC. It specifies CASSLVGRTFNYGYTF.

J is TRBJ1-2 and V is TRBV29-1; possible D gene TRBD1, 6 bases. The CDR3 is 13 amino acids. V shed 1 base and J shed 5 bases, with 11 bases lying between them. Germline lookup yields CDR1 SQVTM and CDR2 ANQGSEA. This chain's CDR3 is CSVEAAGEYGYTF. The CDR3 nucleotides read TGCAGCGTTGAAGCGGCAGGGGAATATGGCTACACCTTC. Variable domain in full (rest from reference TRBV29-1 and TRBJ1-2): SAVISQKPSRDICQRGTSLTIQCQVDSQVTMMFWYRQQPGQSLTLIATANQGSEATYESGFVIDKFPISRPNLTFSTLTVSNMSPEDSSIYLCSVEAAGEYGYTFGSGTRLTVV.

The rearrangement uses TRBV6-5 and TRBJ2-2; D gene unclear. The CDR3 totals 15 residues. Germline CDR1 MNHEY, CDR2 SVGAGI. Trimming cost V 1 base and J 7 bases, with 13 bases left between them. The CDR3 loop is CASSYYPQLDGELFF. The CDR3 coding sequence is TGTGCCAGCAGTTACTACCCCCAATTAGACGGGGAGCTGTTTTTT.

There are a few counts of this clone. This rearrangement joins TRBV4-2 to TRBJ2-7, with 7 bases lining up with TRBD1. The CDR3 runs 17 residues. Germline V CDR1 and CDR2: LGHNA, YNFKEQ. J lost 2 bases, V lost 1 base, and 11 bases had no gene match. Written as DNA, the CDR3 is TGTGCCAGCAGCCAAGTAGCGACAGGGCCAGTTCCCTACGAGCAGTACTTC. Its protein product is CASSQVATGPVPYEQYF.

The chain joins TRBV28 to TRBJ1-6, with 8 bases matching TRBD1. The CDR3 loop spans 15 amino acids. V gave up 6 bases and J gave up 8 bases; unmatched junction bases: 9. Germline CDR1 is MDHEN and CDR2 is SYDVKM. The CDR3 DNA reads as TGTGCCAGCAGCCCAAGACAGGGGAAGCATTCACCCCTCCACTTT. Translation gives CASSPRQGKHSPLHF.

The V call is TRBV19, the J call TRBJ2-7; TRBD1 aligns across 9 bases. CDR1 LNHDA and CDR2 SQIVND come from the germline V gene (reference sequence). The CDR3 consists of 14 residues. Trimming at V came to 5 bases and at J to 3 bases, leaving 5 bases not matched to a gene. CDR3 loop: CASSSLGQGYEQYF. The CDR3 DNA is TGTGCCAGTAGTTCTCTGGGACAGGGCTACGAGCAGTACTTC. The variable domain in full, with the rest retrieved from reference TRBV19 and TRBJ2-7, is DGGITQSPKYLFRKEGQNVTLSCEQNLNHDAMYWYRQDPGQGLRLIYYSQIVNDFQKGDIAEGYSVSREKKESFPLTVTSAQKNPTAFYLCASSSLGQGYEQYFGPGTRLTVT.

The rearrangement uses TRBV9 and TRBJ2-1; D possibly corresponds to TRBD2 (5 bases). The V end lost 7 bases, the J end lost 5 bases, and 13 bases lay between the germline ends. This CDR3 region has 13 residues. Germline V CDR1 and CDR2: SGDLS, YYNGEE. The chain's CDR3 is CASGQAADNEQFF. DNA of the CDR3: TGTGCCAGCGGTCAAGCAGCGGACAATGAGCAGTTCTTC.

The chain is built from TRBV7-3 and TRBJ2-4, with TRBD2 matching over 14 bases. CDR1 and CDR2 (germline): SGHTA, FQGTGA. The trim removed 4 bases at V and 5 bases at J, leaving 7 bases unmatched. The CDR3 totals 17 residues. The CDR3: CASSSNKGLAGENIQYF. As DNA, the CDR3 is TGTGCCAGCAGCTCGAATAAGGGACTAGCGGGAGAAAACATTCAGTACTTC.

The gene calls are TRBV29-1 and TRBJ1-2; D perhaps matches TRBD1 (6 bases). Germline V gene sequence: CDR1 SQVTM, CDR2 ANQGSEA. This CDR3 is 15 amino acids long. V lost 4 bases to trimming and J lost 0 bases, with 15 bases between them. Written as DNA, the CDR3 is TGCAGCGTTGCCCGCCTTGAGGGGGCTAACTATGGCTACACCTTC. Translation gives CSVARLEGANYGYTF.

The CDR3 loop is CASSPTGTSAGELFF. The CDR3 region has the DNA TGTGCCAGCAGCCCAACCGGGACTAGCGCCGGGGAGCTGTTTTTT. This chain connects TRBV6-2 or TRBV6-3 to TRBJ2-2; 10 nucleotides line up with TRBD2. The CDR3 covers 15 residues. Germline lookup yields CDR1 MNHEY and CDR2 SVGEGT. Germline trimming cut 6 bases from V and 6 bases from J; bases unmatched to any gene: 7.

This sequence joins TRBV30 and TRBJ1-1; D perhaps matches TRBD1 (6 bases). Trimming removed 4 bases at V and 7 bases at J, with 10 bases between. The CDR3 covers 11 residues. Germline V gene lookup returns CDR1 GTSNPN and CDR2 SVGIG (reference sequence). CDR3 in DNA: TGTGCCTGGACAGGGGTTGGTGAAGCTTTCTTT. Amino acid sequence: CAWTGVGEAFF.

The CDR3 loop is CASSIGRYEKLFF. The CDR3 bases are TGTGCCAGTAGTATTGGCCGCTATGAAAAACTGTTTTTT. The genes are TRBV19 and TRBJ1-4; D unresolved. The V gene's germline CDR1 is LNHDA and CDR2 SQIVND (reference sequence). V was shortened by 3 bases and J by 6 bases, with 8 bases between the two germline ends. CDR3 length: 13 residues.

This chain links TRBV7-3 with TRBJ1-2, with D maybe TRBD1 (6 bases). Germline V gene data show CDR1 as SGHTA and CDR2 as FQGTGA. Deletions cut 5 bases from V and 2 bases from J, with 21 bases between. This CDR3 region has 17 residues. CDR3 region: CASSLAGVERLNYGYTF. As DNA, the CDR3 is TGTGCCAGCAGCCTCGCAGGGGTAGAGCGGCTAAACTATGGCTACACCTTC.

This chain connects TRBV11-2 to TRBJ2-7, with TRBD1 matching 9 bases. With 4 bases clipped from V and 3 bases from J, the junction kept 19 bases outside the gene matches. Germline lookup yields CDR1 SGHAT and CDR2 FQNNGV. The CDR3 length is 19 residues. The CDR3 region has the DNA TGTGCCAGCAGCTCCCTAAAAATATCCGGGACAGGGAGATTCTACGAGCAGTACTTC. Its protein is CASSSLKISGTGRFYEQYF.

The chain links TRBV18 to TRBJ2-5, with D possibly TRBD1 on 5 matching bases. The length of the CDR3 is 13 residues. Germline CDR1 KGHSH, CDR2 LQKENI. Trimming cost V 5 bases and J 1 base, with 8 bases left between them. CDR3 nucleotides: TGTGCCAGCTCAATAGGGGTCCAAGAGACCCAGTACTTC. It is translated as CASSIGVQETQYF.

The chain has TRBV5-8 and TRBJ2-7; 8 bases match TRBD1. The V and J ends lost 2 bases and 9 bases, in that order; junction bases with no gene match: 16. The CDR3 is 16 residues long. Germline CDR1 SGHTS, CDR2 YDEGEE. The CDR3 DNA reads TGTGCCAGCAGCTTAGACCCGGGACAGGCCAACTCTCGGCAGTACTTC. It yields the protein CASSLDPGQANSRQYF.

Here the CDR3 reads CASSSRPGLTNTGELFF. As DNA, the CDR3 is TGTGCCAGCAGCAGTAGACCGGGACTGACGAACACCGGGGAGCTGTTTTTT. The rearrangement links TRBV7-3 to TRBJ2-2, with D perhaps matching TRBD2 (6 bases). The CDR3 has 17 amino acids. Germline loops: CDR1 SGHTA, CDR2 FQGTGA. Trimming left V 5 bases short and J 0 bases short, with 16 bases between.

The rearrangement uses TRBV6-2 or TRBV6-3 and TRBJ1-1; D gene unclear. Germline V gives CDR1 MNHEY, CDR2 SVGEGT. The CDR3 runs 18 residues. Trimming took 2 bases from V and 0 from J, leaving 19 bases between them. The CDR3 DNA follows: TGTGCCAGCAGTTACCTCAGAGGGAGAAGGGCCATGAACACTGAAGCTTTCTTT. Translating it yields CASSYLRGRRAMNTEAFF.

The V gene is TRBV5-4, the J gene TRBJ2-1; D is perhaps TRBD2 (6 bases). Germline V lookup: CDR1 SGHNT, CDR2 YYREEE (reference sequence). There are 16 residues in the CDR3. Trimming cost V 4 bases and J 5 bases, with 19 bases left between them. The CDR3 protein is CASSPLGYWGDNEQFF. In nucleotides, the CDR3 is TGTGCCAGCAGCCCCCTTGGGTACTGGGGGGACAATGAGCAGTTCTTC. The full variable domain, completed using reference TRBV5-4 and TRBJ2-1, is ETGVTQSPTHLIKTRGQQVTLRCSSQSGHNTVSWYQQALGQGPQFIFQYYREEENGRGNFPPRFSGLQFPNYSSELNVNALELDDSALYLCASSPLGYWGDNEQFFGPGTRLTVL.

V is TRBV28 and J is TRBJ2-5; D unclear. Germline values: CDR1 MDHEN, CDR2 SYDVKM. The CDR3 sequence is 13 residues long. The ends were cut back, 6 bases at V and 4 bases at J, with 12 bases in the middle. This CDR3 is CASRTTLRETQYF. The CDR3 DNA is TGTGCCAGCAGGACAACGCTAAGAGAGACCCAGTACTTC.

This chain uses TRBV12-5 with TRBJ2-2, with D perhaps TRBD2 (5 bases). Germline loops: CDR1 LGHNT, CDR2 FRNRAP. This CDR3 has 14 residues. Trimming removed 3 bases at V and 7 bases at J, with 12 bases between. DNA for the CDR3: TGTGCTAGTGGTTTCTTCGGAGGAGGCGGGGAGCTGTTTTTT. Its translation is CASGFFGGGGELFF. Based on the CDR3 plus reference TRBV12-5 and TRBJ2-2, the full variable domain is DARVTQTPRHKVTEMGQEVTMRCQPILGHNTVFWYRQTMMQGLELLAYFRNRAPLDDSGMPKDRFSAEMPDATLATLKIQPSEPRDSAVYFCASGFFGGGGELFFGEGSRLTVL.